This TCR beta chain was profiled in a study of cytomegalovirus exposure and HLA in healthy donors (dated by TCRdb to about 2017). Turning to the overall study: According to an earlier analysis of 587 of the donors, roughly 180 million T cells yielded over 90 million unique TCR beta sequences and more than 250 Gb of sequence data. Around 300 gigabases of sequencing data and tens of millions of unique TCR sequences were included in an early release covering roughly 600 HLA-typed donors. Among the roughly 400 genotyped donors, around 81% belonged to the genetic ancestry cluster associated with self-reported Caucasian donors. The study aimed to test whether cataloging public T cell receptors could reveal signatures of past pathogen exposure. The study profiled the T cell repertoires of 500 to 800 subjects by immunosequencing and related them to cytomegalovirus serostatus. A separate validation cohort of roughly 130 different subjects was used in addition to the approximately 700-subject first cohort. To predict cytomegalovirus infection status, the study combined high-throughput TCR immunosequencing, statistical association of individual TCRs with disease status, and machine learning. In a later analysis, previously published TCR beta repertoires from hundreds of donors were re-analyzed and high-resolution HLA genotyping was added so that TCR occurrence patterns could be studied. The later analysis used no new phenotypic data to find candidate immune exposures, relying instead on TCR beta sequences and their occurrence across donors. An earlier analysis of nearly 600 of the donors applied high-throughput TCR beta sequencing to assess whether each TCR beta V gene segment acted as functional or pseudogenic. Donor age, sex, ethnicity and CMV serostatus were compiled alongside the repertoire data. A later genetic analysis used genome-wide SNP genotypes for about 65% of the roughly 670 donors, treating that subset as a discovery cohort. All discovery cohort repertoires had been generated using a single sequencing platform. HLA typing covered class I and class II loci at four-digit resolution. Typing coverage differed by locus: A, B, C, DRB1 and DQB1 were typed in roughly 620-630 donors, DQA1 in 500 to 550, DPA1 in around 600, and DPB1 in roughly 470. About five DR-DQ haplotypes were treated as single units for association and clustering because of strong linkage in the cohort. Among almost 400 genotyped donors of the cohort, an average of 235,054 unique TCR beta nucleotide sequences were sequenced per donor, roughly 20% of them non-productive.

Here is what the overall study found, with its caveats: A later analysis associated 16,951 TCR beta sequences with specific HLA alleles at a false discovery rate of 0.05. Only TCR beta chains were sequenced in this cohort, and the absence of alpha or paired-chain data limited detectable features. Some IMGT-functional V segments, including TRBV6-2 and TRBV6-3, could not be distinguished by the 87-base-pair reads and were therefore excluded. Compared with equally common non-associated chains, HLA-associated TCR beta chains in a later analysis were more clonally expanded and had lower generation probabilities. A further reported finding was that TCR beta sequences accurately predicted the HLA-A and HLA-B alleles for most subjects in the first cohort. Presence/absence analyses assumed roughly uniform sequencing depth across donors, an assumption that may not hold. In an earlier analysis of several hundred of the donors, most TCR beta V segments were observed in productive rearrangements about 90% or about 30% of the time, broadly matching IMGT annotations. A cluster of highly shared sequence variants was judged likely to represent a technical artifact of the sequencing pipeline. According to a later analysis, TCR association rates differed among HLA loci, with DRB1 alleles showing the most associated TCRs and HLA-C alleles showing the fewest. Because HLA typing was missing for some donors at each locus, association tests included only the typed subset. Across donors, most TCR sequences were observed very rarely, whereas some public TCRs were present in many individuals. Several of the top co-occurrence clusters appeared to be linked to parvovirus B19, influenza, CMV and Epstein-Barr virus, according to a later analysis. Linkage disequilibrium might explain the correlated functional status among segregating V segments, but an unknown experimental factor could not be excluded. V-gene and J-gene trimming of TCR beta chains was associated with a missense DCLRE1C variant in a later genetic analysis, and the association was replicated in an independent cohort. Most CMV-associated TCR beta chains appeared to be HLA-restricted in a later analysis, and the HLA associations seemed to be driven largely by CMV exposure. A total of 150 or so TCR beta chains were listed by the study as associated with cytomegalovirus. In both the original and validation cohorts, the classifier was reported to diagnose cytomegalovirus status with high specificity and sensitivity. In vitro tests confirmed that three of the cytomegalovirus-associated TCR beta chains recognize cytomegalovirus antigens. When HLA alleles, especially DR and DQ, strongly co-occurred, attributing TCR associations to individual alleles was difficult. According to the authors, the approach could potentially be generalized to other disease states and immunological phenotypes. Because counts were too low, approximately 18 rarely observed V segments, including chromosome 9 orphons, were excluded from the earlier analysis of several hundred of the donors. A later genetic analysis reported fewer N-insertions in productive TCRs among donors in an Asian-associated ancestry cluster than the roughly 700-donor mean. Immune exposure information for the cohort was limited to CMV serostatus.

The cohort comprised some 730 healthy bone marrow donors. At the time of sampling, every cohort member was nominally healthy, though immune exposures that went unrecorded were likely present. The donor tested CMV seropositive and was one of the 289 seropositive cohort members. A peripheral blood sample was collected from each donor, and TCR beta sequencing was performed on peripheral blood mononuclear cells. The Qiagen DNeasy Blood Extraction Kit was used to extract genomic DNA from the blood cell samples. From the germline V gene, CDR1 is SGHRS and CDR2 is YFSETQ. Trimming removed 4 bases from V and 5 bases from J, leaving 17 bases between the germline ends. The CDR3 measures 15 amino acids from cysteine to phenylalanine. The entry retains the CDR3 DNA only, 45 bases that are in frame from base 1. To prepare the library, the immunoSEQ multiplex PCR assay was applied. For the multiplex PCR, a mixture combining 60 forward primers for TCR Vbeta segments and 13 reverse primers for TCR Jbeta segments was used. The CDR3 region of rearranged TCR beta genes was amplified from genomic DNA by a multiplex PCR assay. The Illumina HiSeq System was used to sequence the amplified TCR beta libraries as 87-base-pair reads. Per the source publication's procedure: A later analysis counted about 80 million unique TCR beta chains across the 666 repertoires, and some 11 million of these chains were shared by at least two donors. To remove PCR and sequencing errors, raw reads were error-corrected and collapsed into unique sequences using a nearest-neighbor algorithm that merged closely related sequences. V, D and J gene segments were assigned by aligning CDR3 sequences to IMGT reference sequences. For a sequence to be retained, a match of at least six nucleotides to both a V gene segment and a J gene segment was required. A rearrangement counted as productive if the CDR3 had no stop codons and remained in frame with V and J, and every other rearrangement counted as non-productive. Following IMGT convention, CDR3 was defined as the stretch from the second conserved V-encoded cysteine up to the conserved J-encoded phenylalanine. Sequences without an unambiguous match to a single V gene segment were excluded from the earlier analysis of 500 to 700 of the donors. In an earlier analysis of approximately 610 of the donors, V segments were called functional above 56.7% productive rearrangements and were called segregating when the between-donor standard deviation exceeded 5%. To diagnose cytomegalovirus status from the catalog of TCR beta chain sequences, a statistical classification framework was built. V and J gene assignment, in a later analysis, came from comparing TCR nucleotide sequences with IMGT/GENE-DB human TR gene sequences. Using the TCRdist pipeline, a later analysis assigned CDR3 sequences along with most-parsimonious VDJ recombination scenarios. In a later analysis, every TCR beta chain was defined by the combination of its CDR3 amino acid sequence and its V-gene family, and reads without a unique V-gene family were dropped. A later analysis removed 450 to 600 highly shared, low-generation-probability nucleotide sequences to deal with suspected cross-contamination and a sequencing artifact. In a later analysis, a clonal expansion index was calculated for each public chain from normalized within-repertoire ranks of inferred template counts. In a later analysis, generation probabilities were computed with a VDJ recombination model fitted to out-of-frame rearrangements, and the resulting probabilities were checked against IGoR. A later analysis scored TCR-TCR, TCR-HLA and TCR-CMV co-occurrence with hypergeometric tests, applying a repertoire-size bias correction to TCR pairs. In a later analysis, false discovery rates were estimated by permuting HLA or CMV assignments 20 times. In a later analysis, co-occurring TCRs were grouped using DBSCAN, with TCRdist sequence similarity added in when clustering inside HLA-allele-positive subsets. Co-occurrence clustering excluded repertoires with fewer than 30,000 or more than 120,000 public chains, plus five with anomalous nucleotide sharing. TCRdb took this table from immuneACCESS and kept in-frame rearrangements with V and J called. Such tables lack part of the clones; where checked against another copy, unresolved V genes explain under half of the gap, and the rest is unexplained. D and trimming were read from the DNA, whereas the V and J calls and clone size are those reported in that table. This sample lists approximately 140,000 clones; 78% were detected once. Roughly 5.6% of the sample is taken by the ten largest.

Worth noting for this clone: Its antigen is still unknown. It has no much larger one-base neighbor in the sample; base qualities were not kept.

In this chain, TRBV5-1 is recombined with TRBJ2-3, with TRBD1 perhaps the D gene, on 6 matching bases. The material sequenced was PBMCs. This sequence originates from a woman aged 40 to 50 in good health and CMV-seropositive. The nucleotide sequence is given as TGCGCCAGCAGCCTAACAGGGACGTCAGGAGATACGCAGTATTTT. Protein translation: CASSLTGTSGDTQYF. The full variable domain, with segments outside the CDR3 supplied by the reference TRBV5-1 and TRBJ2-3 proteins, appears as KAGVTQTPRYLIKTRGQQVTLSCSPISGHRSVSWYQQTPGQGLQFLFEYFSETQRNKGNFPGRFSGRQFSNSRSEMNVSTLELGDSALYLCASSLTGTSGDTQYFGPGTRLTVL.